This is a list of T cell receptor beta chains from one sample in a study of cytotoxic CD8 clonotypes in ibrutinib-treated CLL. Sequencing used immunoSEQ multiplex PCR; TCRdb keeps in-frame clones, though not all of them. In the table there are about 17,000 clones, about 64% of which are singletons. The sequencing here drew on PBMCs, taken after 12 months of ibrutinib treatment. Receptors originate from a human donor with chronic lymphocytic leukemia. Both conserved end residues are trimmed from each CDR3. A D gene is named only where the DNA matches it firmly. Clone size, where shown, is once, few, many, or a class for clones that have expanded.

d_call clone_size v_call cdr3_aa
NA NA TRBV18 ASSPGIEETQY
NA NA TRBV28 ASSPALSLRPQH
NA NA TRBV18 ASSPPAGTYEQY
NA NA TRBV30 AWMGGVGGWAAQY
NA NA TRBV29-1 SVGGGTSYEQY
NA NA TRBV19 ASSMGSISGNTIY
TRBD1 once TRBV4-2 ASSQEQTGATNTGELF
NA few TRBV5-8 ASSHQTGRQPQH
NA NA TRBV28 ASGSLSVGQPQH
NA NA TRBV7-3 ASSSGAQGSYGYT
TRBD1 NA TRBV5-6 ASSARDRGPMAF
NA NA TRBV6-1 ASNHRTMNTEAF
NA few TRBV18 ASSPGTGNQETQY